The clone carrying this T cell receptor (beta chain) showed up just once. The sample is drawn from a study of blood T cell repertoires in COVID-19. Turning to the study itself: Samples came from the United States, Italy and Spain, spanning acute and convalescent COVID-19.

J gave up 4 bases and V 1 base, and 10 bases lay outside the gene matches. The CDR3 is 17 amino acids. Per the germline V gene, CDR1 is SQVTM and CDR2 is ANQGSEA. Profiling relied on immunoSEQ multiplex PCR, and the TCRdb table lists in-frame clones only, not all of them. The profile shows some 44,000 clones, roughly 90% of them singletons. The chain links TRBV29-1 to TRBJ2-1; 10 bases are shared with TRBD2. This sequence originates from a human donor in a cohort sampled during active COVID-19. The sequenced sample consisted of peripheral blood. The CDR3 DNA is TGCAGCGTTGAAGGGTCCCCAACTAGCGGGGTATACAATGAGCAGTTCTTC. This encodes CSVEGSPTSGVYNEQFF.